The present TCR beta chain was sequenced within a study of T cell repertoires in cytomegalovirus infection. About the study: Public signatures in TCR beta pointed to CMV infection and matching HLA type.

The trim removed 3 bases at V and 5 bases at J, leaving 6 bases unmatched. Germline V lookup: CDR1 LNHDA, CDR2 SQIVND (reference sequence). The CDR3 spans 15 residues. Using its own MiXCR run on the reads, TCRdb lists one record per CDR3 protein. The repertoire has hundreds of thousands of distinct CDR3 sequences, approximately 10% of them found once; the top ten carry approximately 10%. A remark on this clonotype: Its antigen remains unknown.

Overall study results and limits: Cumulative public TCR beta family frequency identified CMV carriers with the relevant HLA. HLA-C-restricted CMV clonotypes gave the most frequent clonotype in two of eight donors.

The material sequenced was PBMCs. The chain joins TRBV19 to TRBJ1-5; 8 positions match TRBD1. This receptor was identified in a human donor in good health (CMV status not recorded). Some clones in this sample may be carry-over from other donors' samples. In DNA form, the CDR3 reads TGTGCCAGTAGTATTAGCGGGACAGGCTATCAGCCCCAGCATTTT. It is translated as CASSISGTGYQPQHF.